The sequence of this TCR beta chain was determined in a study of early T cells in non-severe SARS-CoV-2 infection. V lost 6 bases and J lost 4; bases outside the gene matches: 5. CDR3 length: 12 amino acids. In germline, CDR1 is DFQATT, CDR2 SNEGSKA (reference sequence). One entry per CDR3 protein, called by TCRdb with MiXCR from the 5' RACE reads. The sample lists about 64,000 distinct CDR3 sequences, roughly 13% occurring once. The receptor comes from an adult who was a healthcare worker with PCR-confirmed SARS-CoV-2 infection or an uninfected control (not recorded which). The sequences come from whole blood, collected at baseline. V gene TRBV20-1 combines with J gene TRBJ1-1, with 7 bases lining up with TRBD1. CDR3 DNA: TGCAGTGCAGTATCAGGGGGCACTGAAGCTTTCTTT. Translation: CSAVSGGTEAFF.